A selection of T cell receptor beta chains follows, all from one sample in a study of cytomegalovirus exposure and HLA in healthy donors. Produced via immunoSEQ multiplex PCR; TCRdb's table is partial and in-frame only. The sample has around 80,000 clones, around a tenth seen once; the top ten hold about 24%. The sequenced sample consisted of PBMCs. Every receptor here comes from a man between 60 and 70 years old in good health and CMV-seropositive. Each CDR3 is given with its conserved first and last residue. The order of the fields is V gene, D gene, clone size, J gene, CDR3 protein, CDR3 DNA. A D gene is named only where the DNA matches it firmly. Only some rows state a clone size, as once, few, many or a class for expanded clones.

V: TRBV9; D: NA; size: NA; J: TRBJ2-1; CDR3: CASSVTLRKDEQFF; DNA: TGTGCCAGCAGCGTAACACTCAGGAAGGATGAGCAGTTCTTC
V: TRBV28; D: TRBD1; size: few; J: TRBJ1-4; CDR3: CASSSNFQGALEKLFF; DNA: TGTGCCAGCAGTTCAAATTTTCAGGGGGCCTTGGAAAAACTGTTTTTT
V: TRBV9; D: NA; size: NA; J: TRBJ1-2; CDR3: CASSDRGYGYTF; DNA: TGTGCCAGCAGTGACCGGGGGTATGGCTACACCTTC
V: TRBV27; D: TRBD1; size: NA; J: TRBJ1-4; CDR3: CASSDSSGQGNEKLFF; DNA: TGTGCCAGCAGTGACTCCTCGGGACAGGGGAATGAAAAACTGTTTTTT
V: TRBV6-1; D: TRBD2; size: NA; J: TRBJ2-7; CDR3: CASKIGRSYEQYF; DNA: TGTGCCAGCAAGATCGGGAGGAGTTACGAGCAGTACTTC
V: TRBV7-2; D: NA; size: few; J: TRBJ1-4; CDR3: CASSLGNSLNEKLFF; DNA: TGTGCCAGCAGCTTAGGTAACAGCCTAAATGAAAAACTGTTTTTT
V: TRBV27; D: TRBD2; size: few; J: TRBJ2-3; CDR3: CASSSPTSGLAGGITDTQYF; DNA: TGTGCCAGCAGTTCCCCAACCTCCGGACTAGCGGGAGGTATCACAGATACGCAGTATTTT
V: TRBV6-5; D: TRBD1; size: NA; J: TRBJ2-5; CDR3: CASSTRTGGEETQYF; DNA: TGTGCCAGCAGTACCCGGACAGGGGGGGAAGAGACCCAGTACTTC
V: TRBV11-1; D: TRBD2; size: NA; J: TRBJ2-1; CDR3: CASSLAEAGVINEQFF; DNA: TGTGCCAGCAGCTTAGCGGAAGCGGGAGTCATCAATGAGCAGTTCTTC
V: TRBV7-8; D: NA; size: few; J: TRBJ2-7; CDR3: CASSLALSYEQYF; DNA: TGTGCCAGCAGCTTAGCTCTCTCTTACGAGCAGTACTTC
V: TRBV19; D: TRBD1; size: NA; J: TRBJ2-3; CDR3: CASSPGTGARDTQYF; DNA: TGTGCCAGTAGTCCAGGGACAGGGGCAAGAGATACGCAGTATTTT
V: TRBV4-1; D: NA; size: few; J: TRBJ2-2; CDR3: CASSQQGSRNTGELFF; DNA: TGCGCCAGCAGCCAGCAGGGGAGTCGGAACACCGGGGAGCTGTTTTTT
V: TRBV5-6; D: NA; size: few; J: TRBJ1-2; CDR3: CASSFWTPYLDGYTF; DNA: TGTGCCAGCAGCTTTTGGACACCCTATCTAGATGGCTACACCTTC
V: TRBV5-4; D: NA; size: NA; J: TRBJ2-1; CDR3: CASSLQRLYNEQFF; DNA: TGTGCCAGCAGCTTGCAGCGGCTCTACAATGAGCAGTTCTTC
V: TRBV4-2; D: TRBD2; size: NA; J: TRBJ2-3; CDR3: CASSQAPGGGGTDTQYF; DNA: TGTGCCAGCAGCCAAGCCCCGGGCGGGGGGGGCACAGATACGCAGTATTTT
V: TRBV7-9; D: NA; size: NA; J: TRBJ1-4; CDR3: CASTLAGSNEKLFF; DNA: TGTGCCAGCACGCTCGCGGGATCTAATGAAAAACTGTTTTTT
V: TRBV9; D: NA; size: NA; J: TRBJ2-1; CDR3: CASSVESSYNEQFF; DNA: TGTGCCAGCAGCGTAGAATCGTCCTACAATGAGCAGTTCTTC
V: TRBV30; D: TRBD2; size: many; J: TRBJ2-7; CDR3: CAWSVGTSGRDDEQYF; DNA: TGTGCCTGGAGTGTAGGGACTAGCGGGAGGGATGACGAGCAGTACTTC
V: TRBV2; D: TRBD2; size: NA; J: TRBJ2-5; CDR3: CASSEALAGVWETQYF; DNA: TGTGCCAGCAGTGAAGCCCTAGCGGGAGTGTGGGAGACCCAGTACTTC
V: TRBV9; D: NA; size: NA; J: TRBJ2-3; CDR3: CASSVDGSTTDTQYF; DNA: TGTGCCAGCAGCGTGGACGGGAGTACAACAGATACGCAGTATTTT
V: TRBV19; D: NA; size: few; J: TRBJ1-5; CDR3: CASRTSPGQPQHF; DNA: TGTGCCAGTAGGACCTCACCAGGTCAGCCCCAGCATTTT
V: TRBV4-1; D: TRBD1; size: few; J: TRBJ1-5; CDR3: CASSQESPGQANQPQHF; DNA: TGCGCCAGCAGCCAAGAATCCCCAGGACAGGCCAATCAGCCCCAGCATTTT
V: TRBV5-4; D: TRBD1; size: NA; J: TRBJ1-2; CDR3: CASPGGQALDGYTF; DNA: TGTGCCAGCCCCGGCGGACAGGCGCTCGATGGCTACACCTTC
V: TRBV7-2; D: NA; size: few; J: TRBJ1-3; CDR3: CASSLAAPSSGNTIYF; DNA: TGTGCCAGCAGCTTAGCGGCCCCAAGCTCTGGAAACACCATATATTTT
V: TRBV28; D: NA; size: many; J: TRBJ1-1; CDR3: CAARRTGVLNTEAFF; DNA: TGTGCCGCCCGGAGGACGGGCGTACTGAACACTGAAGCTTTCTTT
V: TRBV11-2; D: TRBD1; size: few; J: TRBJ2-5; CDR3: CASSSTGEETQYF; DNA: TGTGCCAGCAGCTCTACAGGGGAAGAGACCCAGTACTTC
V: TRBV7-2; D: NA; size: few; J: TRBJ2-1; CDR3: CASSFRTLASYNEQFF; DNA: TGTGCCAGCAGCTTTCGGACACTTGCCTCCTACAATGAGCAGTTCTTC
V: TRBV28; D: NA; size: NA; J: TRBJ1-5; CDR3: CASTPGGSNQPQHF; DNA: TGTGCCAGCACTCCAGGCGGGAGCAATCAGCCCCAGCATTTT
V: TRBV10-2; D: TRBD1; size: NA; J: TRBJ1-2; CDR3: CASSQGQVPSGYTF; DNA: TGCGCCAGCAGCCAGGGACAGGTCCCCTCGGGCTACACCTTC
V: TRBV2; D: NA; size: few; J: TRBJ2-5; CDR3: CASSAEGNQETQYF; DNA: TGTGCCAGCAGTGCGGAGGGGAACCAAGAGACCCAGTACTTC
V: TRBV30; D: NA; size: NA; J: TRBJ1-5; CDR3: CAWRGANDQPQHF; DNA: TGTGCCTGGCGGGGGGCGAACGATCAGCCCCAGCATTTT
V: TRBV4-2; D: TRBD2; size: few; J: TRBJ2-5; CDR3: CASSHGLGTRNETQYF; DNA: TGTGCCAGCAGCCACGGCCTCGGGACTAGGAATGAGACCCAGTACTTC
V: TRBV7-9; D: NA; size: NA; J: TRBJ1-3; CDR3: CASSLIGASGNTIYF; DNA: TGTGCCAGCAGCTTGATAGGGGCCTCTGGAAACACCATATATTTT
V: TRBV4-1; D: TRBD2; size: few; J: TRBJ2-2; CDR3: CASSQWVGGGETNTGELFF; DNA: TGCGCCAGCAGCCAATGGGTAGGCGGGGGAGAGACGAACACCGGGGAGCTGTTTTTT
V: TRBV7-6; D: TRBD2; size: NA; J: TRBJ2-7; CDR3: CASSSPLAGGPHEQYF; DNA: TGTGCCAGCAGCTCTCCACTAGCGGGAGGGCCTCACGAGCAGTACTTC
V: TRBV19; D: TRBD2; size: NA; J: TRBJ2-7; CDR3: CASSQTSGRGSYEQYF; DNA: TGTGCCAGTAGTCAGACTAGCGGGAGAGGGTCCTACGAGCAGTACTTC
V: TRBV28; D: TRBD1; size: NA; J: TRBJ1-5; CDR3: CASRRQGAPLYQPQHF; DNA: TGTGCCAGCAGACGACAGGGGGCGCCTCTCTATCAGCCCCAGCATTTT
V: TRBV2; D: NA; size: medium-sized; J: TRBJ1-2; CDR3: CASSREVFGYTF; DNA: TGTGCCAGCAGCCGGGAAGTCTTTGGCTACACCTTC
V: TRBV5-4; D: NA; size: few; J: TRBJ1-2; CDR3: CASSLQGSNYGYTF; DNA: TGTGCCAGCAGCTTGCAGGGATCTAACTATGGCTACACCTTC
V: TRBV18; D: NA; size: few; J: TRBJ1-1; CDR3: CASSPPLQGNTEAFF; DNA: TGTGCCAGCTCACCACCTTTACAGGGGAACACTGAAGCTTTCTTT
V: TRBV23-1; D: NA; size: NA; J: TRBJ2-7; CDR3: CASSQTGGEQYF; DNA: TGCGCCAGCAGTCAGACCGGCGGCGAGCAGTACTTC
V: TRBV28; D: TRBD1; size: few; J: TRBJ1-3; CDR3: CASRDRSPNTIYF; DNA: TGTGCCAGCAGGGACAGGAGCCCGAACACCATATATTTT
V: TRBV5-1; D: TRBD1; size: NA; J: TRBJ1-6; CDR3: CASSLVGTGGRGTNSPLHF; DNA: TGCGCCAGCAGCTTGGTGGGGACAGGGGGCCGAGGAACTAATTCACCCCTCCACTTT
V: TRBV10-1; D: NA; size: few; J: TRBJ2-6; CDR3: CASSESRIFGASGANVLTF; DNA: TGCGCCAGCAGTGAGTCCAGGATATTTGGCGCCTCTGGGGCCAACGTCCTGACTTTC
V: TRBV6-1; D: NA; size: few; J: TRBJ2-2; CDR3: CASTKGRGYDGELFF; DNA: TGTGCCAGCACCAAAGGAAGGGGGTACGACGGGGAGCTGTTTTTT
V: TRBV29-1; D: NA; size: NA; J: TRBJ2-7; CDR3: CSVGHAVEQYF; DNA: TGCAGCGTTGGTCACGCGGTAGAGCAGTACTTC
V: TRBV27; D: NA; size: few; J: TRBJ1-5; CDR3: CASSLYRLSQPQHF; DNA: TGTGCCAGCAGTTTATACAGGTTAAGTCAGCCCCAGCATTTT
V: TRBV10-2; D: TRBD1; size: few; J: TRBJ1-4; CDR3: CASSGGQNEKLFF; DNA: TGCGCCAGCAGTGGGGGACAGAATGAAAAACTGTTTTTT
V: TRBV29-1; D: NA; size: NA; J: TRBJ1-1; CDR3: CSVEDIFEAEAFF; DNA: TGCAGCGTTGAAGATATATTCGAGGCTGAAGCTTTCTTT
V: TRBV10-3; D: NA; size: NA; J: TRBJ1-6; CDR3: CAISGDSVNSPLHF; DNA: TGTGCCATCAGTGGTGACAGTGTCAATTCACCCCTCCACTTT
V: TRBV27; D: TRBD2; size: few; J: TRBJ2-7; CDR3: CASSLNGRAVYEQYF; DNA: TGTGCCAGCAGTTTAAACGGGAGGGCGGTATACGAGCAGTACTTC
V: TRBV19; D: NA; size: few; J: TRBJ1-2; CDR3: CASKPPGDGAYGYTF; DNA: TGTGCCAGTAAACCCCCAGGGGACGGGGCCTATGGCTACACCTTC
V: TRBV4-1; D: TRBD1; size: few; J: TRBJ1-2; CDR3: CASSQDGGGAHGYTF; DNA: TGCGCCAGCAGCCAAGATGGAGGGGGCGCCCACGGCTACACCTTC